This entry concerns a single TCR beta chain. Random hexamers were used to reverse transcribe an amount of about 0.45 to 1 ug RNA. Amplification of TCR beta CDR3 across 54 Vbeta and 13 Jbeta was performed with immunoSEQ multiplex PCR. Using its own MiXCR run on the immunoSEQ multiplex PCR reads, TCRdb lists one record per CDR3 protein. The sample contains roughly 330,000 distinct CDR3 sequences, about 91% of which appear only once. Control patients had untreated stable or active relapsing-remitting multiple sclerosis by revised McDonald criteria. CD8+ and CD4+ T cells were negatively isolated; TEMRA cells were FACS-enriched. This sample stems from a study of CD8 T cells in Susac syndrome. The receptor was isolated from a human donor with multiple sclerosis. The sequencing sample was made of CD4+ T cells from PBMCs.

The CDR3 is CASSGQGARTEAFF. The CDR3 DNA reads as TGTGCCAGCTCGGGACAGGGGGCAAGGACTGAAGCTTTCTTT. The chain has TRBV18 and TRBJ1-1; TRBD1 aligns across 12 bases. V lost 6 bases and J lost 5; bases outside the gene matches: 4. Germline V gene lookup returns CDR1 KGHSH and CDR2 LQKENI. The CDR3 has 14 amino acids.